This T cell receptor (beta chain) was profiled in a study of cytomegalovirus exposure and HLA in healthy donors. Study outcomes and limitations: Most TCR beta V segments were productive about 90% or about 30% of the time in an earlier analysis.

Primers included in the PCR were 60 Vbeta and 13 Jbeta primers. Clones were read by immunoSEQ multiplex PCR, and TCRdb kept only the in-frame ones, dropping some. The sample has 95,000 to 150,000 clones, 65% to 90% seen once. Trimming pared 6 bases from V and 4 bases from J, leaving 12 bases between. The CDR3 loop spans 13 amino acids. Germline CDR1 reads MNHNS; CDR2 reads SASEGT. Points on this clone: Its antigen is still unknown.

This chain joins TRBV6-1 and TRBJ1-2, with a tentative D call TRBD1 (6 bases). The sequenced sample was PBMCs. The TCR comes from a man in his thirties or forties in good health and CMV-seronegative. The CDR3: CASRQDRTYGYTF. CDR3 bases: TGTGCCAGCAGACAAGACAGGACCTATGGCTACACCTTC.